Each of the 27 T cell receptor beta chains below was sequenced from the same sample in a study of PD-L1 blockade in urothelial cancer. Assay: immunoSEQ multiplex PCR; the TCRdb copy retains only in-frame clones and omits some. Among about 120,000 clones listed, roughly 90% were seen once. Regarding time point: peripheral blood 6 weeks after treatment start. The sequencing used PBMCs, collected around atezolizumab (anti-PD-L1) treatment. The source of these receptors is a man in his 60s with urothelial cancer.

The V call is TRBV19, the J call TRBJ2-7; perhaps TRBD1 as D (6 bases). CDR1 LNHDA and CDR2 SQIVND come from the germline V gene (reference sequence). V lost 4 bases and J 4 bases, leaving 14 bases between the germline ends. This CDR3 has 14 residues. The CDR3: CASSKGVQGYEQYF. The CDR3 DNA reads as TGTGCCAGTAGTAAGGGGGTCCAAGGGTACGAGCAGTACTTC.

V usage is TRBV7-9 and J usage is TRBJ2-5; D is uncertain. V lost 1 base, J lost 3 bases, and 9 bases lay in between. The CDR3 runs to 14 residues. The germline V gene has CDR1 SEHNR and CDR2 FQNEAQ (reference sequence). CDR3 residues: CASSLGLVKETQYF. The CDR3 DNA follows: TGTGCCAGCAGCTTAGGCCTAGTCAAAGAGACCCAGTACTTC.

The chain joins TRBV6-1 to TRBJ1-2; TRBD1 might be the D (6 bases). With 6 bases removed from V and 8 bases from J, the gap between germline ends came to 13 bases. Per germline, CDR1 MNHNS and CDR2 SASEGT. CDR3 length: 12 residues. CDR3 bases: TGTGCCAGCAGATACAGGGAGTGGGGCTACACCTTC. Protein: CASRYREWGYTF.

The chain's CDR3 is CASRGTGRDPEGYTF. The CDR3 nucleotides are TGTGCCAGCAGAGGGACAGGGCGGGATCCGGAGGGCTACACCTTC. The chain recombines TRBV27 with TRBJ1-2; 9 bases are shared with TRBD1. In germline, CDR1 is MNHEY, CDR2 SMNVEV (reference sequence). The junction had 13 bases not matched to a gene; V was cut back by 6 bases and J by 8 bases. This CDR3 region has 15 residues.

The J gene is TRBJ2-2, the V gene TRBV19, with 10 positions matching TRBD2. V shed 9 bases, J shed 4 bases, and the junction held 8 bases outside the gene matches. Germline V CDR1 and CDR2: LNHDA, SQIVND (reference sequence). This CDR3 contains 15 residues. CDR3 residues: CASRLAGLFTGELFF. CDR3 DNA: TGTGCCAGCAGACTAGCGGGCCTTTTCACCGGGGAGCTGTTTTTT.

The chain joins TRBV28 to TRBJ1-1; D is unresolved. Germline V gene sequence: CDR1 MDHEN, CDR2 SYDVKM. Trimming cost V 8 bases and J 5 bases, with 24 bases left between them. The CDR3 sequence is 16 residues long. This CDR3 is CASEPDAGRAGTEAFF. The CDR3 nucleotides read TGTGCCAGCGAACCCGACGCGGGGAGGGCTGGGACTGAAGCTTTCTTT.

The genes are TRBV7-8 and TRBJ1-5; 7 bases fit TRBD1. Germline CDR1 is SGHVS and CDR2 is FQNEAQ. The CDR3 runs 20 residues. With V trimmed by 3 bases and J by 0 bases, 17 bases remained unmatched. For the CDR3, the DNA is TGTGCCAGCAGCTTGGGATTCTGGACAGGCGCGCAAGATAGCAATCAGCCCCAGCATTTT. Protein sequence: CASSLGFWTGAQDSNQPQHF.

The chain links TRBV5-4 to TRBJ2-5; TRBD2 matches 8 bases. With 0 bases clipped from V and 1 base from J, the junction kept 5 bases outside the gene matches. Germline V gene lookup returns CDR1 SGHNT and CDR2 YYREEE (reference sequence). The CDR3 contains 16 residues. The CDR3 spells CASSLAWRGVQETQYF. The CDR3 coding sequence is TGTGCCAGCAGCTTGGCCTGGCGGGGGGTCCAAGAGACCCAGTACTTC.

The rearrangement joins TRBV19 to TRBJ1-1, with D possibly matching TRBD1 (6 bases). Germline lookup yields CDR1 LNHDA and CDR2 SQIVND (reference sequence). Deletions cut 6 bases from V and 4 bases from J, with 12 bases between. This CDR3 has 13 residues. The CDR3: CASRVQGTTEAFF. Here the CDR3 DNA reads TGTGCCAGTAGAGTCCAGGGGACCACTGAAGCTTTCTTT.

The chain employs TRBV6-5 and TRBJ2-7; 7 bases align to TRBD1. The ends lost 5 bases at V and 3 bases at J; junction bases unmatched: 7. The CDR3 sequence is 14 residues long. Germline CDR1 and CDR2: MNHEY and SVGAGI. Written as DNA, the CDR3 is TGTGCCAGCAGTCGACTCCAGGGGGACTACGAGCAGTACTTC. Its protein is CASSRLQGDYEQYF.

The chain links TRBV7-2 to TRBJ2-3, with 8 bases lining up with TRBD1. The CDR3 runs 15 residues. The V segment lost 2 bases and the J segment 1 base; nucleotides outside the gene matches: 2. In germline, CDR1 is SGHTA, CDR2 FQGNSA. The DNA of the CDR3 is TGTGCCAGCAGCTTACAGGGGGCGGGCACAGATACGCAGTATTTT. This gives the protein CASSLQGAGTDTQYF.

This chain links TRBV7-3 with TRBJ1-6; 7 bases fit TRBD1. J gave up 7 bases and V 0 bases, and 6 bases lay outside the gene matches. CDR3 size: 16 residues. From germline, CDR1 is SGHTA and CDR2 FQGTGA. CDR3 sequence (DNA): TGTGCCAGCAGCTTAACGGGGGGACAGATAAATTCACCCCTCCACTTT. Its translation is CASSLTGGQINSPLHF.

V and J are TRBV19 and TRBJ2-7; the D gene is possibly TRBD1 (5 bases). Trimming pared 6 bases from V and 6 bases from J, leaving 18 bases between. The CDR3 loop spans 14 amino acids. Germline values: CDR1 LNHDA, CDR2 SQIVND (reference sequence). CDR3: CASRGPAGNAEQYF. The CDR3 coding sequence is TGTGCCAGTAGAGGACCTGCAGGGAACGCCGAGCAGTACTTC.

This chain links TRBV9 with TRBJ1-2; 10 bases fit TRBD1. The V segment lost 3 bases and the J segment 4 bases; nucleotides outside the gene matches: 3. This CDR3 has 14 residues. Germline V gene data show CDR1 as SGDLS and CDR2 as YYNGEE. In DNA, the CDR3 is TGTGCCAGCAGCGACCGGACAGGGGGCTATGGCTACACCTTC. Its protein is CASSDRTGGYGYTF.

This clone was picked up a small number of times. This chain connects TRBV28 to TRBJ1-1; D is unresolved. Germline lookup yields CDR1 MDHEN and CDR2 SYDVKM. V lost 5 bases and J 0 bases, leaving 13 bases between the germline ends. The CDR3 sequence is 15 residues long. The CDR3 spells CASSPGDMLNTEAFF. Here the CDR3 DNA reads TGTGCCAGCAGTCCAGGCGACATGCTGAACACTGAAGCTTTCTTT.

The chain links TRBV11-2 to TRBJ1-5; D unclear. Trimming stripped 1 base from V and 7 bases from J, with 8 bases between. This CDR3 region has 13 residues. Germline values: CDR1 SGHAT, CDR2 FQNNGV. The CDR3 coding sequence is TGTGCCAGCAGCTTAGGATGGCAACAGCCCCAGCATTTT. Protein product: CASSLGWQQPQHF.

CDR3 amino acids: CASSTRQGRNSYEQYF. CDR3 coding DNA: TGTGCCAGTAGTACCAGACAGGGGCGGAACTCCTACGAGCAGTACTTC. The chain has TRBV19 and TRBJ2-7; 8 nucleotides align to TRBD1. Trimming removed 4 bases from V and 0 bases from J; junction bases left unmatched: 8. Germline V gives CDR1 LNHDA, CDR2 SQIVND (reference sequence). The CDR3 consists of 16 residues.

Only one count was recorded for this clone. V gene TRBV2 combines with J gene TRBJ2-7, with 10 bases identical to TRBD2. J lost 1 base, V lost 7 bases, and 7 bases had no gene match. Germline V gene data show CDR1 as SNHLY and CDR2 as FYNNEI. The CDR3 length is 15 residues. CDR3 in amino acids: CASTETSGVSYEQYF. CDR3 bases: TGTGCCAGCACAGAAACTAGCGGGGTATCCTACGAGCAGTACTTC.

Concerning this clone: Other DNA variants within this sample encode the same CDR3. The chain links TRBV5-4 to TRBJ2-7; possible D gene TRBD1, 6 bases. The CDR3 loop spans 14 amino acids. Trimming pared 0 bases from V and 2 bases from J, leaving 9 bases between. CDR1 is SGHNT, CDR2 YYREEE, per germline (reference sequence). The CDR3: CASSLAGTPYEQYF. CDR3 DNA sequence: TGTGCCAGCAGCTTGGCCGGGACACCCTACGAGCAGTACTTC.

The chain recombines TRBV6-1 with TRBJ2-7; the match to TRBD1 covers 7 bases. This CDR3 comprises 15 residues. In germline, CDR1 is MNHNS, CDR2 SASEGT. The V gene end was trimmed by 2 bases and the J gene end by 5 bases; junction bases not matched to a gene: 9. The CDR3 DNA sequence: TGTGCCAGCAGTGAATTGAGGGGGCGCTTGCACGAGCAGTACTTC. Encoded protein: CASSELRGRLHEQYF.

This clone was observed a single time. This chain connects TRBV7-3 to TRBJ2-3, with 13 bases that match TRBD2. Germline CDR1 is SGHTA and CDR2 is FQGTGA. The CDR3 is made up of 15 amino acids. V gave up 5 bases and J gave up 2 bases; unmatched junction bases: 1. CDR3 in amino acids: CASSTSGGATDTQYF. DNA for the CDR3: TGTGCCAGCAGCACTAGCGGGGGGGCCACAGATACGCAGTATTTT.

The chain uses TRBV11-2 and TRBJ2-3; 12 nucleotides match TRBD1. Germline V gene sequence: CDR1 SGHAT, CDR2 FQNNGV. This CDR3 has 17 residues. The trim removed 5 bases at V and 5 bases at J, leaving 11 bases unmatched. CDR3 sequence: CASSAALGTGGKDTQYF. In DNA form, the CDR3 reads TGTGCCAGCAGCGCGGCTCTCGGGACAGGGGGCAAAGATACGCAGTATTTT.

This clone was observed a single time. CDR3: CASSIDGGADTEAFF. In DNA, the CDR3 is TGTGCCAGTAGTATCGATGGGGGCGCTGACACTGAAGCTTTCTTT. V usage is TRBV19 and J usage is TRBJ1-1, with D possibly TRBD1 on 6 matching bases. Germline V gene lookup returns CDR1 LNHDA and CDR2 SQIVND (reference sequence). CDR3 size: 15 residues. The V and J ends lost 3 bases and 3 bases respectively, with 14 bases between them.

This chain connects TRBV2 to TRBJ1-1; perhaps TRBD1 as D (5 bases). The V end lost 5 bases, the J end lost 4 bases, and 8 bases lay between the germline ends. The germline CDR1 and CDR2 sequences are SNHLY and FYNNEI. This CDR3 is 12 amino acids long. The CDR3 here is CASSRGVTEAFF. The CDR3 nucleotides read TGTGCCAGCAGTCGGGGGGTCACTGAAGCTTTCTTT.

The genes are TRBV6-4 and TRBJ2-7, with 9 bases aligning to TRBD2. Per the germline V gene, CDR1 is MRHNA and CDR2 is SNTAGT. The length of the CDR3 is 15 residues. The junction had 8 bases not matched to a gene; V was cut back by 7 bases and J by 1 base. The CDR3 nucleotides are TGTGCCAGCATGGGGGGACTAGCCCTATCCTACGAGCAGTACTTC. It translates to CASMGGLALSYEQYF.

The V and J genes are TRBV19 and TRBJ1-5; D is unclear. CDR1 and CDR2 from the germline V gene are LNHDA and SQIVND (reference sequence). The CDR3 is 13 amino acids. The V gene lost 9 bases and the J gene lost 3 bases, with 12 bases spanning the gap. The CDR3 spells CASSRDYNQPQHF. CDR3 DNA: TGTGCCAGCAGCCGGGATTACAATCAGCCCCAGCATTTT. Full variable domain (remainder filled in from reference TRBV19 and TRBJ1-5): DGGITQSPKYLFRKEGQNVTLSCEQNLNHDAMYWYRQDPGQGLRLIYYSQIVNDFQKGDIAEGYSVSREKKESFPLTVTSAQKNPTAFYLCASSRDYNQPQHFGDGTRLSIL.

The chain uses TRBV11-3 and TRBJ2-7; the match to TRBD2 covers 7 bases. This CDR3 is 16 amino acids long. Trimming removed 1 base from V and 2 bases from J; junction bases left unmatched: 8. Germline V gene sequence: CDR1 SGHNT, CDR2 YENEEA. For the CDR3, the DNA is TGTGCCAGCAGCTTAGTTCTCGGGACTACCGCCTACGAGCAGTACTTC. Amino acids: CASSLVLGTTAYEQYF. The whole variable domain, remainder taken from reference TRBV11-3 and TRBJ2-7, is EAGVVQSPRYKIIEKKQPVAFWCNPISGHNTLYWYLQNLGQGPELLIRYENEEAVDDSQLPKDRFSAERLKGVDSTLKIQPAELGDSAVYLCASSLVLGTTAYEQYFGPGTRLTVT.